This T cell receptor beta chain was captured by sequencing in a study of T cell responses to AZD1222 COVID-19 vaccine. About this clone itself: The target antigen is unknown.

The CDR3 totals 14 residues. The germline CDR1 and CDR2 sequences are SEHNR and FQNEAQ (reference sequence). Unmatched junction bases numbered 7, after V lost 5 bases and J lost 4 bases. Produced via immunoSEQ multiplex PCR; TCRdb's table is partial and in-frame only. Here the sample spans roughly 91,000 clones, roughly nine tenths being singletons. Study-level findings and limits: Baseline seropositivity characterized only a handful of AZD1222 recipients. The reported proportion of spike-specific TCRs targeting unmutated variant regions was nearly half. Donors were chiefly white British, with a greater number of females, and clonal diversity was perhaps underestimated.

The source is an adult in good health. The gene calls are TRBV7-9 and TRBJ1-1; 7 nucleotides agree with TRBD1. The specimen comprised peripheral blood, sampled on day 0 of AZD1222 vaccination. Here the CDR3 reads CASSPIDRATEAFF. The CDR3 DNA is TGTGCCAGCAGCCCCATAGACAGGGCCACTGAAGCTTTCTTT.